One and the same sample provided the 24 T cell receptor beta chains below, sequenced in a study of tissue T cells after allogeneic stem cell transplantation. TCRdb's table, derived via immunoSEQ multiplex PCR, lists solely in-frame clones and lacks some. The top ten clones hold roughly a quarter of a sample with some 5,000 clones, 30% to 45% of them seen once. The time point: mouse harvest day 14 after allogeneic transplant. Tail vein injection delivered 10^7 T-cell-depleted bone marrow cells and 10^6 splenic CD5+ T cells. The sample comprised gut tissue. The source is a female BALB/c mouse given C57BL/6 T cells with graft-versus-host disease after an allogeneic hematopoietic cell transplant.

This clone has only one observation. The gene names here belong to mouse. The read ends 1 residue early relative to the CDR3; the germline J gene fills the gap. The chain recombines TRBV28 with TRBJ2-2; the DNA was not compared with TRBD1, the D call given in the table. TRBV28 is given as a pseudogene. CDR3 length equals 15 residues. Partial CDR3 DNA: TGTCAGATGCTGATCGAGGGTACAAACACCGGGCAGCTCTAC. Residues: CQMLIEGTNTGQLY. The entire CDR3 protein is CQMLIEGTNTGQLYF.

Concerning this clone: Gene names and germline match the mouse. The CDR3 extends 1 residue past the end of the read, so its final part is completed from the germline J gene. The J gene is TRBJ2-7, the V gene TRBV15, with D unclear. The CDR3 runs to 13 residues. With 3 bases removed from V and 4 bases from J, the gap between germline ends came to 10 bases. Germline CDR1 is SGHND and CDR2 is FRSKSL. CDR3: CASSLNKKYEQYF. The covered CDR3 bases are TGTGCCAGCAGTTTGAACAAAAAATATGAACAGTAC.

As concerns this clone: Each gene name is a mouse one. From the germline J gene comes the end of the CDR3, since the read stops 1 residue before it. The rearrangement uses TRBV3 and TRBJ2-3; 7 bases map to TRBD1. The germline V gene has CDR1 SNHLY and CDR2 FYNGKV (reference sequence). V gave up 8 bases and J gave up 0 bases; unmatched junction bases: 8. The CDR3 consists of 15 residues. The sequenced part of the CDR3 DNA is TGTGCCAGCTCTCAGGGGGTTTCTAGTGCAGAAACGCTGTAT. It yields the protein CASSQGVSSAETLY. The whole CDR3 region reads CASSQGVSSAETLYF.

As regards this clone: These gene names are mouse names. The CDR3 is cut off 1 residue early in the read; its end comes from the germline J gene. This chain links TRBV26 with TRBJ2-5, with D tentatively TRBD1 or TRBD2 (5 bases each). The CDR3 has 14 residues. Germline CDR1 KGHPV, CDR2 FQNQEV (reference sequence). Trimming cost V 4 bases and J 6 bases, with 14 bases left between them. CDR3 residues: CASSPTGAGDTQYF. CDR3 bases read: TGTGCCAGCAGTCCCACCGGGGCAGGGGACACCCAGTAC.

This clone was counted between two and nine times. Gene and germline names: mouse. Read data end 1 residue before the CDR3 end; the end is taken from the germline J gene. The J gene is TRBJ1-1, the V gene TRBV31; TRBD1 might be the D (6 bases). Germline V lookup: CDR1 GKSSPN, CDR2 SITVG. Trimming took 0 bases from V and 7 from J, leaving 9 bases between them. This CDR3 spans 12 amino acids. The CDR3 region is CAWSLGGGEVFF. The CDR3 DNA, read in part, is TGTGCCTGGAGTCTAGGGGGGGGAGAAGTCTTC.

Notes on this clone: The gene names given are mouse names. Coverage ceases 1 residue before the CDR3 finishes, and the germline J gene fills in the end. The chain uses TRBV26 and TRBJ1-4, with D unclear. Germline CDR1 is KGHPV and CDR2 is FQNQEV (reference sequence). The CDR3 runs to 16 residues. V was trimmed by 1 base and J by 0 bases, leaving 9 bases between them. The DNA read from the CDR3 is TGTGCCAGCAGTCTGTTTGGAGGAATTTCCAACGAAAGATTATTT. The encoded protein is CASSLFGGISNERLF. The CDR3 in its entirety is CASSLFGGISNERLFF.

With respect to this clone: Gene and germline names: mouse. The CDR3 is cut off 1 residue early in the read; its end comes from the germline J gene. This rearrangement joins TRBV12-2 to TRBJ1-5; D is uncertain. The CDR3 length is 15 residues. Germline CDR1 reads SGHLS; CDR2 reads HYDKME. V was clipped by 2 bases and J by 0 bases, with 10 bases between them. The CDR3 reads CASSPLPNNNQAPLF. The DNA read from the CDR3 is TGTGCCAGCTCTCCGTTGCCAAATAACAACCAGGCTCCGCTT. Full variable domain (missing parts from reference TRBV12-2 and TRBJ1-5): NSGVVQSPRYIIKGKGERSILKCIPISGHLSVAWYQQTQGQELKFFIQHYDKMERDKGNLPSRFSVQQFDDYHSEMNMSALELEDSAVYFCASSPLPNNNQAPLFGEGTRLSVL.

For this clone: Any gene name here is a mouse gene name. With the read ending 1 residue before the CDR3 end, the germline J gene is used to fill in that end. J is TRBJ1-4 and V is TRBV12-1; 7 bases map to TRBD1. Germline values: CDR1 SGHSN, CDR2 HYEKVE. The CDR3 has 13 residues. Trimming cost V 2 bases and J 4 bases; bases outside gene matches: 0. The sequenced part of the CDR3 DNA is TGTGCCAGCTCTCGGGACAGCAACGAAAGATTATTT. Amino acid sequence: CASSRDSNERLF. The full CDR3 sequence reads CASSRDSNERLFF.

Turning to this clone: Any gene name here is a mouse gene name. The CDR3 spells CASRTGGGQNTLYF. The CDR3 DNA, read in part, is TGTGCCAGCAGGACAGGGGGGGGTCAAAACACCTTGTAC. J is TRBJ2-4 and V is TRBV26, with 9 bases matching TRBD1. The sequence runs out 1 residue before the end of the CDR3; the remainder is reconstructed from the germline J gene. V trimming: 6 bases; J trimming: 1 base; junction bases outside the gene matches: 2. CDR1 and CDR2 (germline): KGHPV, FQNQEV (reference sequence). The CDR3 runs 14 residues.

This clone was seen just once. Genes here carry mouse names. Sequencing ends 1 residue short of the CDR3 end; the germline J gene provides the rest. The chain carries TRBV24 and TRBJ1-4; 12 bases are a match to TRBD1. Per germline, CDR1 KGHTA and CDR2 FRNEEI. The junction had 6 bases not matched to a gene; V was cut back by 2 bases and J by 2 bases. The CDR3 is 18 residues long. The CDR3 bases that were read are TGTGCCAGCAGTCTGAGGGACAGGGGGCCCCCCTCCAACGAAAGATTATTT. Translation gives CASSLRDRGPPSNERLF. The CDR3 as a whole reads CASSLRDRGPPSNERLFF.

As regards this clone: The listed genes are named as in mouse. CDR3 in amino acids: CASRPGLNTGQLYF. CDR3 DNA, as far as it was read: TGTGCCAGCAGACCGGGACTGAACACCGGGCAGCTCTAC. The chain combines TRBV26 with TRBJ2-2, with TRBD2 matching over 7 bases. The CDR3 is cut off 1 residue early in the read; its end comes from the germline J gene. J was trimmed by 2 bases and V by 6 bases; bases with no gene match: 3. The CDR3 covers 14 residues. Germline V gives CDR1 KGHPV, CDR2 FQNQEV (reference sequence).

As concerns this clone: Mouse germline and gene names are used. The read is 1 residue too short to cover the CDR3 end, so that end is filled in from the germline J gene. The rearrangement joins TRBV15 to TRBJ2-1, with D tentatively TRBD1 or TRBD2 (5 bases each). Trimming left V 3 bases short and J 6 bases short, with 9 bases between. The germline V gene has CDR1 SGHND and CDR2 FRSKSL. This CDR3 is 13 amino acids long. The DNA read from the CDR3 is TGTGCCAGCAGTTTCAAGGGGCTTGCTGAGCAGTTC. Encoded protein: CASSFKGLAEQF. In full, the CDR3 reads CASSFKGLAEQFF.

Concerning this clone itself: Gene names and germline refer to mouse. The read ends 1 residue early relative to the CDR3; the germline J gene fills the gap. The J gene is TRBJ1-3, the V gene TRBV4; D is unresolved. The ends were cut back, 5 bases at V and 0 bases at J, with 8 bases in the middle. Germline CDR1 LGHDT, CDR2 YNNKQL (reference sequence). The CDR3 is made up of 14 amino acids. The sequenced CDR3 bases are TGTGCCAGCAGCCCATCCAATTCTGGAAATACGCTCTAT. It encodes CASSPSNSGNTLY. The complete CDR3 reads CASSPSNSGNTLYF.

Details on this clone: All gene names here are mouse names. The CDR3 loop reads CASSRGDTQYF. CDR3 DNA, as far as it was read: TGTGCCAGCAGTCGGGGAGACACCCAGTAC. The chain has TRBV26 and TRBJ2-5, with D hard to call. The read terminates 1 residue ahead of where the CDR3 ends, so the germline J gene completes it. The CDR3 has 11 residues. CDR1 is KGHPV and CDR2 is FQNQEV in the germline V gene (reference sequence). Trimming pared 4 bases from V and 5 bases from J, leaving 4 bases between.

Concerning this clone: Mouse gene names and germline throughout. The CDR3 extends 1 residue past the end of the read, so its final part is completed from the germline J gene. The chain carries TRBV23 and TRBJ2-7; the table calls TRBD2, which could not be checked here. The CDR3 length is 14 residues. CDR1 KGHTA and CDR2 FQNQQP come from the germline V gene. CDR3 DNA (partial): TGCTCCAGCAGCCCCGACTGGGGGGGCGTTGAACAGTAC. This translates into CSSSPDWGGVEQY. In full, the CDR3 is CSSSPDWGGVEQYF. The variable domain in full, completed from reference TRBV23 and TRBJ2-7, reads DAAVTQKPRYLIKMKGQEAEMKCIPEKGHTAVFWYQQKQSKELKFLIYFQNQQPLDQIDMVKERFSAVCPSSSLCSLGIRTCEAEDSALYLCSSSPDWGGVEQYFGPGTRLTVL.

Judged by abundance, this clone is medium-sized. Genes and germline come from the mouse. Other DNA sequences in the same sample also yield this CDR3. Incomplete CDR3 DNA: TGTGCCAGCTCTCTCGGGACAGTCTATGCTGAGCAGTTC. It is translated as CASSLGTVYAEQF. The complete CDR3 reads CASSLGTVYAEQFF. The chain combines TRBV12-1 with TRBJ2-1; TRBD1 agrees at 7 bases. The CDR3 end lies 1 residue beyond the end of the read and is filled in from the germline J gene. The CDR3 has 14 amino acids. V lost 0 bases, J lost 3 bases, and 1 base stayed unmatched. Germline V gives CDR1 SGHSN, CDR2 HYEKVE.

Regarding this clone: Gene names and germline refer to mouse. The read ends 1 residue early relative to the CDR3; the germline J gene fills the gap. The gene calls are TRBV17 and TRBJ2-5; TRBD1 agrees at 7 bases. The V gene's germline CDR1 is MNHDT and CDR2 YYDKIL. V lost 6 bases and J lost 2; bases outside the gene matches: 2. The CDR3 sequence is 13 residues long. This chain's CDR3 is CASRGDSQDTQYF. Partial CDR3 DNA: TGTGCTAGCAGGGGGGACAGCCAAGACACCCAGTAC.

This clone was seen a handful of times. Germline and genes here are mouse. The read falls 1 residue short of the CDR3 end, and the missing part is taken from the germline J gene. This sequence joins TRBV26 and TRBJ2-5; TRBD1 matches 8 bases. V was pared by 9 bases and J by 4 bases, with 3 bases of the junction left unmatched. Germline CDR1 reads KGHPV; CDR2 reads FQNQEV (reference sequence). The CDR3 runs 12 residues. The CDR3 spells CARGQGEDTQYF. The covered CDR3 bases are TGTGCCAGAGGACAGGGAGAAGACACCCAGTAC.

Points on this clone: These gene names are mouse names. Read data end 1 residue before the CDR3 end; the end is taken from the germline J gene. The chain has TRBV23 and TRBJ2-7. Looked up from germline, CDR1 is KGHTA and CDR2 is FQNQQP. The CDR3 sequence is 11 residues long. The CDR3 spells CSSSQSYEQYF. The sequenced part of the CDR3 DNA is TGCTCCAGCAGTCAATCGTATGAACAGTAC.

This clone has more than one count but fewer than ten. Mouse names are used for the genes. The DNA ends 1 residue before the CDR3 does, and the rest of the CDR3 is filled in from the germline J gene. The J gene is TRBJ1-2, the V gene TRBV26; D call uncertain. Trimming pared 2 bases from V and 0 bases from J, leaving 4 bases between. This CDR3 spans 13 amino acids. Germline-derived CDR1 and CDR2 are KGHPV and FQNQEV (reference sequence). The chain's CDR3 is CASSLQTNSDYTF. CDR3 DNA, as far as it was read: TGTGCCAGCAGTCTGCAGACAAACTCCGACTACACC.

This clone was observed a handful of times. Here the gene names and germline are mouse. The CDR3 end lies 1 residue beyond the end of the read and is filled in from the germline J gene. This rearrangement joins TRBV13-2 to TRBJ2-7; 8 bases map to TRBD2. The length of the CDR3 is 15 residues. The junction had 4 bases not matched to a gene; V was cut back by 2 bases and J by 0 bases. Germline CDR1 reads NNHNN; CDR2 reads SYGAGS (reference sequence). The covered CDR3 bases are TGTGCCAGCGGTGAGCACTGGGGGAGCTCCTATGAACAGTAC. Protein: CASGEHWGSSYEQY. The CDR3 in its entirety is CASGEHWGSSYEQYF.

A few counts support this clone. Here the gene names and germline are mouse. The read falls 1 residue short of the CDR3 end, and the missing part is taken from the germline J gene. The chain employs TRBV3 and TRBJ2-5; 11 positions match TRBD1. The V gene end was trimmed by 4 bases and the J gene end by 8 bases; junction bases not matched to a gene: 5. Per germline, CDR1 SNHLY and CDR2 FYNGKV (reference sequence). The CDR3 length is 14 residues. The CDR3 is CASSSKGQGGTQYF. The covered CDR3 bases are TGTGCCAGCAGCTCAAAGGGACAGGGGGGCACCCAGTAC.

This clone is medium-sized in the sample. Gene names are mouse gene names. The read ends 1 residue before the CDR3 terminus; that terminus is restored from the germline J gene. The chain links TRBV12-1 to TRBJ1-3; TRBD1 might be the D (5 bases). Trimming pared 4 bases from V and 0 bases from J, leaving 9 bases between. The CDR3 runs to 14 residues. The germline CDR1 and CDR2 sequences are SGHSN and HYEKVE. The sequenced CDR3 bases are TGTGCCAGCTCCCTGACAGATTCTGGAAATACGCTCTAT. The encoded protein is CASSLTDSGNTLY. From start to end, the CDR3 is CASSLTDSGNTLYF.

On this clone: The gene names given are mouse names. The CDR3 end falls 1 residue outside the read, so it is completed with the germline J gene. V gene TRBV26 combines with J gene TRBJ1-6; the D is unclear. TRBJ1-6 is identified as an open reading frame with a role that is uncertain. This CDR3 region has 15 residues. Germline V CDR1 and CDR2: KGHPV, FQNQEV (reference sequence). Between the trimmed V and J ends, which lost 2 bases and 0 bases, there was a span of 5 bases. CDR3 sequence reads: CASSLTDSYNSPLYF. The covered CDR3 bases are TGTGCCAGCAGTCTGACAGATTCCTATAATTCGCCCCTCTAC.